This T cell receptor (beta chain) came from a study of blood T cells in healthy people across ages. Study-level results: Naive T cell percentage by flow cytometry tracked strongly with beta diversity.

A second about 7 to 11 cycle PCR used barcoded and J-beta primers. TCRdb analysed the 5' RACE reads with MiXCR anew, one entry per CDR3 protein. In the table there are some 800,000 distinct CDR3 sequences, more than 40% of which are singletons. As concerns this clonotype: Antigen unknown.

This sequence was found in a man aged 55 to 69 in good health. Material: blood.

CDR3 sequence reads: CASSNAGSPLHF. CDR3 coding DNA: TGTGCCAGCTCAAACGCCGGGTCTCCCCTCCACTTT. V and J are TRBV27 and TRBJ1-6; D not certain. Trimming stripped 8 bases from V and 13 bases from J, with 15 bases between. CDR3 length: 12 residues. Germline values: CDR1 MNHEY, CDR2 SMNVEV (reference sequence).